This TCR beta chain was found in a study of control samples from healthy donors and cancer patients. This clone came up a few times. The germline CDR1 and CDR2 sequences are SGHTA and FQGTGA. The CDR3 contains 19 residues. V was trimmed by 2 bases and J by 0 bases, leaving 17 bases between them. The protocol was immunoSEQ multiplex PCR, while the TCRdb copy is restricted to in-frame clones and leaves out a portion. The sample has some 21,000 clones, more than 80% seen once; the top ten hold approximately 40%. The sample was PBMCs. The rearrangement joins TRBV7-3 to TRBJ2-6; D is undetermined. The TCR was taken from a man aged 60-69 years with head and neck cancer. CDR3 amino acids: CASSLYAPLTSSGANVLTF. The CDR3 DNA sequence: TGTGCCAGCAGCTTATATGCCCCCCTCACCAGCTCTGGGGCCAACGTCCTGACTTTC.